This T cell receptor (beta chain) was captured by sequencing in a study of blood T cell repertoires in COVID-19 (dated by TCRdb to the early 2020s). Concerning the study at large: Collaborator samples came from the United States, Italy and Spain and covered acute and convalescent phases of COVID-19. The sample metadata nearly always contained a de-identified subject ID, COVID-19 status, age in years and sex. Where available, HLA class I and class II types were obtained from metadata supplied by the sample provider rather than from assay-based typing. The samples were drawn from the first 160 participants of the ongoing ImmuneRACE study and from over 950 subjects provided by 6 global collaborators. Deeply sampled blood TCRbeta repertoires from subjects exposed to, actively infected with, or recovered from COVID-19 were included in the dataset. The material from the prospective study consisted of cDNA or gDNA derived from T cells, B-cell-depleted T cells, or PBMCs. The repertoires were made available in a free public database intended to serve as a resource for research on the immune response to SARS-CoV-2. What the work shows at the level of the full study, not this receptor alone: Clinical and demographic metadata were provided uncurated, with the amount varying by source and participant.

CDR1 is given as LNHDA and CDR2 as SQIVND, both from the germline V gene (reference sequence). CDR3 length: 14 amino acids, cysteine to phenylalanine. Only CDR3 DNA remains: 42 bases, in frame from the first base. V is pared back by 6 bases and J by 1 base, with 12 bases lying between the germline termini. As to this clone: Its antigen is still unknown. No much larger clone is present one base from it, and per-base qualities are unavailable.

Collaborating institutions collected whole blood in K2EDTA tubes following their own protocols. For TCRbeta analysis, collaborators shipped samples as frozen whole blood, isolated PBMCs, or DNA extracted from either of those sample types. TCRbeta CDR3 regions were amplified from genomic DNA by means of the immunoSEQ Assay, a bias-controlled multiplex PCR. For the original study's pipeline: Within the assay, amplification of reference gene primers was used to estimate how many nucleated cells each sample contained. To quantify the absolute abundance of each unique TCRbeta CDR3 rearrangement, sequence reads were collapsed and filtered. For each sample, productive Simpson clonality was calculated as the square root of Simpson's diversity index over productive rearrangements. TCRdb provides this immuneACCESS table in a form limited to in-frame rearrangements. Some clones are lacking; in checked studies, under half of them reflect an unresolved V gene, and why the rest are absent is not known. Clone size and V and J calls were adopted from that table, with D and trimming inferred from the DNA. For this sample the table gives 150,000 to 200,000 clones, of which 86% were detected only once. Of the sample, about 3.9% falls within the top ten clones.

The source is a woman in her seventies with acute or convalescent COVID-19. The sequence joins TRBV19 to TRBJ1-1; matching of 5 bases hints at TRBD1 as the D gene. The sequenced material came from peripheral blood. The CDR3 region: CASSFDSRNTEAFF. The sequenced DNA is TGTGCCAGTAGCTTCGACAGTAGGAACACTGAAGCTTTCTTT.